One sample yielded the 20 T cell receptor beta chains listed below, sequenced in a study of regulatory T cells in long-lasting Graves disease. Investigators prepared the TCR beta libraries by applying iRepertoire HTBI primers and Arm-PCR of CDR3 regions. TCRdb redid the calling of the multiplex PCR reads with MiXCR, one entry per CDR3 protein. The sample carries under 450,000 distinct CDR3 sequences, 23% recorded once. Time point given: persistent/refractory GD, antithyroid drugs over 5 years with positive TRAb. There was RNA extracted from PBMCs, and the TCR library was made from it. The sample in question was peripheral blood mononuclear cells (PBMCs), obtained when the disease was refractory, from a patient treated with antithyroid drugs. The receptors here all came from a female donor with Graves disease.

The chain uses TRBV12-3 or TRBV12-4 and TRBJ2-1, with D perhaps matching TRBD1 (6 bases). This CDR3 spans 14 amino acids. Trimming pared 6 bases from V and 9 bases from J, leaving 18 bases between. The CDR3 DNA reads TGTGCCAGCAGACAGACTACAGGGTGGGGTGAGCAGTTCTTC. Protein sequence: CASRQTTGWGEQFF.

This clonotype was counted ten times or more. This sequence joins TRBV2 and TRBJ1-2; D is perhaps TRBD1 (5 bases). The CDR3 length is 14 residues. The V end was cut by 3 bases, the J end by 13 bases, with 21 bases between. Germline V gene data show CDR1 as SNHLY and CDR2 as FYNNEI. CDR3 sequence (DNA): TGTGCCAGCAGTGATCTTACGGGACGGATAGTGGGCACCTTC. Translating it yields CASSDLTGRIVGTF. Combining the CDR3 with reference TRBV2 and TRBJ1-2 gives the whole variable domain EPEVTQTPSHQVTQMGQEVILRCVPISNHLYFYWYRQILGQKVEFLVSFYNNEISEKSEIFDDQFSVERPDGSNFTLKIRSTKLEDSAMYFCASSDLTGRIVGTFGSGTRLTVV.

This sequence joins TRBV4-3 and TRBJ1-4, with 10 bases that match TRBD1. CDR1 is LGHNA and CDR2 is YSLEER in the germline V gene. The CDR3 has 16 residues. V was clipped by 3 bases and J by 4 bases; unmatched bases: 5. DNA for the CDR3: TGCGCCAGCAGCCAGGGGACAGGGGTTGGTAATGAAAAACTGTTTTTT. Its translation is CASSQGTGVGNEKLFF.

In this sample, this clonotype turned up many times. The gene calls are TRBV27 and TRBJ1-2; D not resolved. The germline V and J ends were trimmed by 5 bases and 2 bases, with 12 bases remaining between them. Germline CDR1 and CDR2: MNHEY and SMNVEV (reference sequence). The CDR3 loop spans 14 amino acids. DNA for the CDR3: TGTGCCAGCAGTCCCCGTATCCCAAACTATGGCTACACCTTC. Translated, it gives CASSPRIPNYGYTF.

This clonotype occurred many times. The V and J genes are TRBV15 and TRBJ2-5, with TRBD2 matching 12 bases. This CDR3 spans 20 amino acids. V dropped 0 bases and J dropped 4; count of bases not matched to a gene: 15. CDR1 is LNHNV, CDR2 YYDKDF, per germline (reference sequence). The CDR3 coding sequence is TGTGCCACCAGCAGAGAGGGGGGTCGGGGTCAACTAGCGGGAGGAGAGACCCAGTACTTC. As protein: CATSREGGRGQLAGGETQYF.

The CDR3 region is CSARWTGGDIQYF. The CDR3 DNA reads TGCAGTGCTAGATGGACAGGGGGGGACATTCAGTACTTC. The rearrangement uses TRBV20-1 and TRBJ2-4; the match to TRBD1 covers 10 bases. The CDR3 consists of 13 residues. With V trimmed by 2 bases and J by 8 bases, 3 bases remained unmatched. CDR1 is DFQATT, CDR2 SNEGSKA, per germline (reference sequence).

This clonotype has more than one count but fewer than ten. The rearrangement links TRBV2 to TRBJ1-5, with unresolved D. The CDR3 is 14 residues long. V was cut by 6 bases and J by 3 bases, with 12 bases left in between. Germline lookup yields CDR1 SNHLY and CDR2 FYNNEI. The CDR3 is CASRVREYNQPQHF. As DNA, the CDR3 is TGTGCCAGCAGAGTCCGGGAGTACAATCAGCCCCAGCATTTT.

This clonotype appeared many times. V gene TRBV7-6 combines with J gene TRBJ2-7, with 10 bases aligning to TRBD1. Germline V gene lookup returns CDR1 SGHVS and CDR2 FNYEAQ. J gave up 4 bases and V 5 bases, and 5 bases lay outside the gene matches. The CDR3 is 14 residues long. This CDR3 reads CASSGDRGGYEQYF. CDR3 nucleotide sequence: TGTGCCAGCAGCGGGGACAGGGGAGGGTACGAGCAGTACTTC.

The genes are TRBV29-1 and TRBJ2-3; D possibly uses TRBD1 or TRBD2 (7 bases each). Germline-derived CDR1 and CDR2 are SQVTM and ANQGSEA. The CDR3 has 11 amino acids. V lost 7 bases and J lost 14, with 19 bases in between. CDR3 in amino acids: CSAQGGDSGYF. The CDR3 nucleotides read TGCAGCGCCCAAGGGGGGGACAGCGGGTATTTT.

This clonotype was observed a few times. The V gene is TRBV28, the J gene TRBJ1-2; D is uncertain. The V end was cut by 6 bases, the J end by 1 base, with 15 bases between. From germline, CDR1 is MDHEN and CDR2 SYDVKM. The CDR3 is 15 amino acids. CDR3 in amino acids: CASRPTLGGNYGYTF. CDR3 in DNA: TGTGCCAGCAGACCCACCCTGGGAGGTAACTATGGCTACACCTTC.

This clonotype was detected once. The V and J genes are TRBV28 and TRBJ2-7; a possible D gene is TRBD2 (6 bases). CDR3 length: 16 amino acids. The V gene's germline CDR1 is MDHEN and CDR2 SYDVKM. V lost 3 bases and J 4 bases, leaving 19 bases between the germline ends. The CDR3 loop reads CASSLYRRESEYEQYF. For the CDR3, the DNA is TGTGCCAGCAGTTTGTATAGACGGGAGTCGGAATACGAGCAGTACTTC.

There are many counts of this clonotype. The chain is built from TRBV28 and TRBJ2-5, with 13 bases aligning to TRBD2. V was pared by 4 bases and J by 3 bases, with 5 bases of the junction left unmatched. The CDR3 runs 16 residues. Germline CDR1 is MDHEN and CDR2 is SYDVKM. CDR3 in DNA: TGTGCCAGCAGTTCTACGGGGACTAGCGGGGAAGAGACCCAGTACTTC. Residues: CASSSTGTSGEETQYF.

This chain uses TRBV20-1 with TRBJ1-5; D is possibly TRBD1 (5 bases). There are 14 residues in the CDR3. CDR1 DFQATT and CDR2 SNEGSKA come from the germline V gene (reference sequence). V lost 4 bases and J 4 bases, leaving 14 bases between the germline ends. CDR3 nucleotide sequence: TGCAGTGCTATAGACAGTCGTACTAATCAGCCCCAGCATTTT. Its protein product is CSAIDSRTNQPQHF.

There are many counts of this clonotype. V and J are TRBV13 and TRBJ2-7; D not certain. Germline V CDR1 and CDR2: PRHDT, FYEKMQ (reference sequence). The CDR3 is made up of 14 amino acids. Deletions cut 1 base from V and 1 base from J, with 8 bases between. The CDR3 DNA reads TGTGCCAGCAGCTTAGTTTCGCTTTCCTACGAGCAGTACTTC. Encoded protein: CASSLVSLSYEQYF. Full variable domain (remainder filled in from reference TRBV13 and TRBJ2-7): AAGVIQSPRHLIKEKRETATLKCYPIPRHDTVYWYQQGPGQDPQFLISFYEKMQSDKGSIPDRFSAQQFSDYHSELNMSSLELGDSALYFCASSLVSLSYEQYFGPGTRLTVT.

The table lists this clonotype with many counts. The rearrangement uses TRBV15 and TRBJ2-7; the D gene could be TRBD1 or TRBD2 (5 bases each). The CDR3 contains 16 residues. In germline, CDR1 is LNHNV, CDR2 YYDKDF (reference sequence). With 1 base removed from V and 3 bases from J, the gap between germline ends came to 16 bases. CDR3 in DNA: TGTGCCACCAGCAGAGTAGACACCGGGACGTTCTACGAGCAGTACTTC. Translating gives CATSRVDTGTFYEQYF. The variable domain in full, with the rest retrieved from reference TRBV15 and TRBJ2-7, is DAMVIQNPRYQVTQFGKPVTLSCSQTLNHNVMYWYQQKSSQAPKLLFHYYDKDFNNEADTPDNFQSRRPNTSFCFLDIRSPGLGDTAMYLCATSRVDTGTFYEQYFGPGTRLTVT.

The rearrangement links TRBV30 to TRBJ2-1; no firm D call. Trimming removed 5 bases at V and 4 bases at J, with 6 bases between. In germline, CDR1 is GTSNPN, CDR2 SVGIG (reference sequence). The CDR3 is made up of 11 amino acids. The CDR3 region is CAWGIYNEQFF. The CDR3 DNA reads as TGTGCCTGGGGGATATACAATGAGCAGTTCTTC.

The chain has TRBV5-1 and TRBJ1-5; D is undetermined. The V gene lost 6 bases and the J gene lost 0 bases, with 13 bases spanning the gap. Germline loops: CDR1 SGHRS, CDR2 YFSETQ. The CDR3 length is 15 residues. The CDR3, as DNA: TGCGCCAGCATCCCCCCGGGGAATAGCAATCAGCCCCAGCATTTT. Residues: CASIPPGNSNQPQHF.

V gene TRBV6-5 combines with J gene TRBJ2-6, with 10 bases aligning to TRBD1. Germline V gene sequence: CDR1 MNHEY, CDR2 SVGAGI. V was pared by 4 bases and J by 0 bases, with 9 bases of the junction left unmatched. The CDR3 is 19 amino acids. The CDR3 region has the DNA TGTGCCAGCAGTTTTTCCCCGGGACAGGGGATCTCTGGGGCCAACGTCCTGACTTTC. Its protein product is CASSFSPGQGISGANVLTF.

This clonotype was seen more than once but under ten times. CDR3 loop: CASSVARTGELFF. CDR3 nucleotides: TGTGCCAGCAGCGTTGCCCGCACCGGGGAGCTGTTTTTT. The chain recombines TRBV9 with TRBJ2-2; D uncertain. From germline, CDR1 is SGDLS and CDR2 YYNGEE. Trimming removed 2 bases at V and 4 bases at J, with 6 bases between. The length of the CDR3 is 13 residues.

This clonotype was counted ten times or more. The chain links TRBV28 to TRBJ1-4; unclear D gene. In germline, CDR1 is MDHEN, CDR2 SYDVKM. CDR3 length: 15 residues. The V end was cut by 1 base, the J end by 0 bases, with 6 bases between. The CDR3 DNA reads TGTGCCAGCAGTTTATTTGCTGCAACTAATGAAAAACTGTTTTTT. Encoded protein: CASSLFAATNEKLFF.